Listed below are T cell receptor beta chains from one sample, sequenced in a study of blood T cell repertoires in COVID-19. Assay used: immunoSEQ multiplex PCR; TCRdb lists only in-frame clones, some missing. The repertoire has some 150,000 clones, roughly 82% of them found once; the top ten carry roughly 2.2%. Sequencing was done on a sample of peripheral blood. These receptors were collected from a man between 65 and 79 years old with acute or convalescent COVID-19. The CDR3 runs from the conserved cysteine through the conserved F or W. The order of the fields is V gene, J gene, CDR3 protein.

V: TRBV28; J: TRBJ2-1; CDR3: CASTPRSSYNEQFF
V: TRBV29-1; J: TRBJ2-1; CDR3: CSVVGAGVFSEQFF
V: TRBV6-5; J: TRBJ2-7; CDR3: CASRRQGAFHEQYF
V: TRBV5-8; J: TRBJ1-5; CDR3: CASSPGFGNGNQPQHF
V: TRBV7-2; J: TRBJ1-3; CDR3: CASSQAGAGGNTIYF
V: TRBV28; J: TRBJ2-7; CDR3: CASSPPIDRGYEQYF
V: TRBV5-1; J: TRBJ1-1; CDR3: CASTYGTAGEGAFF
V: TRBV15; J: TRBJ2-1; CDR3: CATSRVAGTYNEQFF
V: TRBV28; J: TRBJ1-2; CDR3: CASTSTASVYGYTF
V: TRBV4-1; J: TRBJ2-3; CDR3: CASSQEPGLAGGSTDTQYF
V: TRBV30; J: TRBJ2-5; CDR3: CAWSQGTGPFQETQYF
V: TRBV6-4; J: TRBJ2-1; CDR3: CASSERGRVGNEQFF
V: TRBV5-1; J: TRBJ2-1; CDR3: CASTASEYNEQFF
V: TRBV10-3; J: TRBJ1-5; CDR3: CAIRGASVGQPQHF
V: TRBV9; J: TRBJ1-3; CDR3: CASSKTSDSGNTIYF
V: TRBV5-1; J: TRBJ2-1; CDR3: CASSFTGGLDGQFF
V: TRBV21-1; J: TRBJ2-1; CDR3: CASSKGRAGLYNEQFF
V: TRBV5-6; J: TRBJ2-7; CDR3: CASSLVVGGQNYEQYF
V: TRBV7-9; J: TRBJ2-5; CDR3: CASSPGSMEGETQYF
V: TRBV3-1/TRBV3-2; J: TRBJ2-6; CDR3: CASSPSGANVLTF
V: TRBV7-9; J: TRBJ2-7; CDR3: CASSLAGVDNEQYF
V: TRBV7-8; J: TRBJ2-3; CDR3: CASSPRRDRGPTDTQYF
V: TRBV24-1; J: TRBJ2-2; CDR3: CATSDPRQGVVGELFF
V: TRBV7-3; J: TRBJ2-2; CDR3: CASGGLAGHLGELFF
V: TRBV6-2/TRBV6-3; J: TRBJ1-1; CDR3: CASSGTSQIPEAFF
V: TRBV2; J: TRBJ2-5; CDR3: CASSIPPEETQYF
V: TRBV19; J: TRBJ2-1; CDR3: CASSRPSGQGINEQFF
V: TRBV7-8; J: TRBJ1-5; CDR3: CASSATGNSNQPQHF
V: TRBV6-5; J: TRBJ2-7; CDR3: CASSYPPTGEQYF
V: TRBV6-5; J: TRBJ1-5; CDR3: CAGANSNQPQHF
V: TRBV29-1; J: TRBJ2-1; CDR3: CSAGLGADEQFF
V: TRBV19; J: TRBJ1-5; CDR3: CASSLGRNQPQHF
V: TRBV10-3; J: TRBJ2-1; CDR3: CAINPGQGDNEQFF
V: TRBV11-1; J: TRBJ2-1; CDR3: CASSRGLAGGEQFF
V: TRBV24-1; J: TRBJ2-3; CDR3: CATSAADRAGTDTQYF
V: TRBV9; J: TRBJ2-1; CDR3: CASSVAGGEPYNEQFF
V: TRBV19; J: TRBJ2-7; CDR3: CATKPTLSYEQYF
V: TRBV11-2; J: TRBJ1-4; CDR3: CASSFDRFNEKLFF
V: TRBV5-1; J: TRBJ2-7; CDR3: CASSRQGGDEQYF
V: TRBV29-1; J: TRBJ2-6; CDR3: CSVIGASGANVLTF
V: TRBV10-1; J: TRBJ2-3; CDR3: CASSENSGRAGGTDTQYF
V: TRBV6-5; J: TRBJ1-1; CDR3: CASGTRQEGPEAFF
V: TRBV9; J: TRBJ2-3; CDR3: CASSAGQGGTDTQYF
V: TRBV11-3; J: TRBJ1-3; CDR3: CASSGGSGNTIYF
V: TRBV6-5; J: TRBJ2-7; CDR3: CASKLAGSSYEQYF
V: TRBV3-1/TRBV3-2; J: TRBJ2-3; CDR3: CASSQEVAGGTGTQYF
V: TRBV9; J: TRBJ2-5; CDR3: CASSVGSYETQYF
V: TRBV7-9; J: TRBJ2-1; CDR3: CASSPSGGAVEQFF
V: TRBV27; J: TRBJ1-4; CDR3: CASSRQGGEKLFF